The 26 T cell receptor beta chains below come from one sample, sequenced in a study of cytomegalovirus exposure and HLA in healthy donors. The table came from immunoSEQ multiplex PCR; TCRdb's copy has only in-frame clones and leaves some out. Among more than 95,000 clones listed, 70% to 90% were seen once. The sample taken for sequencing was PBMCs. The receptors here all came from a woman between 18 and 29 years old in good health and CMV-seropositive.

The count of this clone is one. The CDR3 DNA reads as TGTGCCAGCAGTGAACGTCCTAGCGGGCGCTCCTACGAGCAGTACTTC. This sequence encodes CASSERPSGRSYEQYF. The chain carries TRBV6-1 and TRBJ2-7; TRBD2 aligns across 8 bases. The J segment lost 0 bases and the V segment lost 2 bases, leaving 6 bases of the junction unmatched. The CDR3 loop spans 16 amino acids. Germline CDR1 is MNHNS and CDR2 is SASEGT.

The V call is TRBV28, the J call TRBJ2-5, with 15 bases aligning to TRBD2. CDR1 and CDR2 (germline): MDHEN, SYDVKM. The CDR3 length is 15 residues. Trimming removed 10 bases from V and 5 bases from J; junction bases left unmatched: 8. CDR3 nucleotides: TGTGCCACCTGGACTAGCGGGAGGGCCCAGGAGACCCAGTACTTC. Translated: CATWTSGRAQETQYF.

The V and J genes are TRBV5-4 and TRBJ1-5, with a tentative D call TRBD1 (5 bases). Trimming stripped 0 bases from V and 3 bases from J, with 10 bases between. Germline CDR1 and CDR2: SGHNT and YYREEE (reference sequence). The CDR3 sequence is 15 residues long. The CDR3 loop is CASSLGDRPNQPQHF. CDR3 coding DNA: TGTGCCAGCAGCTTGGGAGACAGACCCAATCAGCCCCAGCATTTT.

The V gene is TRBV15, the J gene TRBJ2-1, with D possibly matching TRBD2 (6 bases). From germline, CDR1 is LNHNV and CDR2 YYDKDF (reference sequence). Trimming shortened V by 0 bases and J by 8 bases, and 14 bases separated the two germline ends. This CDR3 contains 15 residues. This CDR3 is CATSRDNRETYEQFF. CDR3 nucleotide sequence: TGTGCCACCAGCAGAGATAATCGGGAGACCTATGAGCAGTTCTTC.

V is TRBV7-9 and J is TRBJ2-1; unclear D gene. Germline CDR1 reads SEHNR; CDR2 reads FQNEAQ (reference sequence). The CDR3 runs 12 residues. Trimming took 2 bases from V and 7 from J, leaving 6 bases between them. The CDR3 nucleotides are TGTGCCAGCAGCTTACTGCTAAATGAGCAGTTCTTC. This encodes CASSLLLNEQFF.

The chain is built from TRBV28 and TRBJ2-7; D call uncertain. The CDR3 loop spans 15 amino acids. Trimming stripped 3 bases from V and 0 bases from J, with 12 bases between. Looked up from germline, CDR1 is MDHEN and CDR2 is SYDVKM. CDR3 nucleotides: TGTGCCAGCAGTTTTGTCAGGATGAGCTCCTACGAGCAGTACTTC. It translates to CASSFVRMSSYEQYF.

The chain carries TRBV7-2 and TRBJ2-7; weak D call: TRBD2 (6 bases). Deletions cut 4 bases from V and 1 base from J, with 11 bases between. The CDR3 loop spans 14 amino acids. Germline V gene data show CDR1 as SGHTA and CDR2 as FQGNSA. DNA for the CDR3: TGTGCCAGCAGCTCTCGGGACTTTTCCTACGAGCAGTACTTC. Encoded protein: CASSSRDFSYEQYF.

The chain links TRBV6-5 to TRBJ2-3; D gene ambiguous. CDR1 and CDR2 from the germline V gene are MNHEY and SVGAGI. The CDR3 loop spans 13 amino acids. V was pared by 5 bases and J by 0 bases, with 6 bases between. CDR3 in amino acids: CASSDTSTDTQYF. The CDR3 nucleotides are TGTGCCAGCAGTGATACTAGCACAGATACGCAGTATTTT.

This clone was picked up a small number of times. The chain links TRBV18 to TRBJ1-5; D gene unclear. The CDR3 is 14 residues long. The V end was cut by 2 bases, the J end by 5 bases, with 10 bases between. The germline V gene encodes CDR1 KGHSH and CDR2 LQKENI. The CDR3 is CASSPNMEYQPQHF. CDR3 sequence (DNA): TGTGCCAGCTCACCAAATATGGAGTATCAGCCCCAGCATTTT.

This clone was picked up a small number of times. The V call is TRBV4-1, the J call TRBJ2-7; the D gene is possibly TRBD2 (6 bases). In germline, CDR1 is MGHRA, CDR2 YSYEKL. The CDR3 contains 15 residues. The V gene lost 1 base and the J gene lost 3 bases, with 13 bases spanning the gap. In DNA, the CDR3 is TGCGCCAGCAGCCAAGTGGCGACTAGTATCTACGAGCAGTACTTC. As protein: CASSQVATSIYEQYF.

This clone has a single count. The chain has TRBV5-1 and TRBJ2-6, with a weak D call TRBD2 (8 bases). CDR1 and CDR2 (germline): SGHRS, YFSETQ. Trimming shortened V by 4 bases and J by 0 bases, and 20 bases separated the two germline ends. This CDR3 contains 19 residues. The CDR3 sequence is CASSREGRRGNSGANVLTF. CDR3 nucleotide sequence: TGCGCCAGCAGCCGGGAGGGGCGCAGGGGGAACTCTGGGGCCAACGTCCTGACTTTC. Full variable domain (rest looked up from reference TRBV5-1 and TRBJ2-6): KAGVTQTPRYLIKTRGQQVTLSCSPISGHRSVSWYQQTPGQGLQFLFEYFSETQRNKGNFPGRFSGRQFSNSRSEMNVSTLELGDSALYLCASSREGRRGNSGANVLTFGAGSRLTVL.

The genes are TRBV6-5 and TRBJ1-3; D ambiguous. With 6 bases removed from V and 4 bases from J, the gap between germline ends came to 10 bases. The CDR3 contains 13 residues. Germline-derived CDR1 and CDR2 are MNHEY and SVGAGI. CDR3 coding DNA: TGTGCCAGCAGGCCGACTTTGGGAAACACCATATATTTT. Translation: CASRPTLGNTIYF.

The chain links TRBV28 to TRBJ2-7, with D perhaps TRBD2 (5 bases). From germline, CDR1 is MDHEN and CDR2 SYDVKM. V was pared by 4 bases and J by 3 bases, with 10 bases between. The length of the CDR3 is 13 residues. The CDR3 protein is CASSYERFYEQYF. The CDR3 bases are TGTGCCAGCAGTTACGAGCGGTTCTACGAGCAGTACTTC.

This clone was observed a single time. The chain recombines TRBV7-3 with TRBJ1-4; D unclear. Between the trimmed V and J ends, which lost 1 base and 7 bases, there was a span of 10 bases. The germline V gene encodes CDR1 SGHTA and CDR2 FQGTGA. This CDR3 contains 14 residues. CDR3 nucleotides: TGTGCCAGCAGCTTAAATGGGCTTAGTGAAAAACTGTTTTTT. It encodes CASSLNGLSEKLFF.

The chain has TRBV28 and TRBJ2-1; 11 bases agree with TRBD2. J gave up 9 bases and V 2 bases, and 9 bases lay outside the gene matches. This CDR3 is 16 amino acids long. Germline CDR1 MDHEN, CDR2 SYDVKM. CDR3 protein: CASSLRSSGRLGEQFF. In nucleotides, the CDR3 is TGTGCCAGCAGTTTACGCTCTAGCGGGAGGTTGGGTGAGCAGTTCTTC.

This clone has more than one count but fewer than ten. V usage is TRBV28 and J usage is TRBJ2-7; TRBD1 is a possible D gene (5 bases). The V and J ends lost 6 bases and 3 bases respectively, with 9 bases between them. The CDR3 loop spans 12 amino acids. Germline CDR1 reads MDHEN; CDR2 reads SYDVKM. Here the CDR3 DNA reads TGTGCCAGCAGGGTAAGGGGCTACGAGCAGTACTTC. The encoded protein is CASRVRGYEQYF.

This chain uses TRBV9 with TRBJ1-1; D is unresolved. CDR1 is SGDLS and CDR2 is YYNGEE in the germline V gene. This CDR3 region has 13 residues. Trimming pared 5 bases from V and 0 bases from J, leaving 8 bases between. The CDR3 DNA reads TGTGCCAGCAGTGAGGGCATGAACACTGAAGCTTTCTTT. Translation: CASSEGMNTEAFF.

A single count supports this clone. J is TRBJ1-5 and V is TRBV27, with TRBD1 matching 8 bases. From germline, CDR1 is MNHEY and CDR2 SMNVEV (reference sequence). The CDR3 has 15 residues. Trimming removed 6 bases from V and 7 bases from J; junction bases left unmatched: 11. CDR3 protein: CASRSSGTGSQPQHF. The CDR3 DNA follows: TGTGCCAGCAGGTCCTCCGGGACAGGTAGCCAGCCCCAGCATTTT.

The rearrangement uses TRBV18 and TRBJ2-1; no firm D call. The germline CDR1 and CDR2 sequences are KGHSH and LQKENI. The CDR3 totals 12 residues. Trimming removed 4 bases from V and 5 bases from J, with 6 bases in between. The CDR3 DNA follows: TGTGCCAGCTCACGTGCAGACAATGAGCAGTTCTTC. It codes for CASSRADNEQFF.

This chain connects TRBV7-3 to TRBJ1-2; 7 bases fit TRBD1. V trimming: 0 bases; J trimming: 3 bases; junction bases outside the gene matches: 1. The CDR3 contains 14 residues. Looked up from germline, CDR1 is SGHTA and CDR2 is FQGTGA. CDR3 in amino acids: CASSLTGGDYGYTF. For the CDR3, the DNA is TGTGCCAGCAGCTTAACAGGGGGCGACTATGGCTACACCTTC.

The table lists this clone with a count of one. The CDR3: CSVGGAGTGYEQYF. The CDR3 DNA follows: TGCAGCGTTGGGGGGGCCGGGACAGGGTACGAGCAGTACTTC. V is TRBV29-1 and J is TRBJ2-7; the match to TRBD1 covers 9 bases. The CDR3 spans 14 residues. V dropped 4 bases and J dropped 4; count of bases not matched to a gene: 8. Looked up from germline, CDR1 is SQVTM and CDR2 is ANQGSEA.

The V gene is TRBV11-1, the J gene TRBJ1-2; D gene uncertain. This CDR3 spans 16 amino acids. With 5 bases removed from V and 6 bases from J, the gap between germline ends came to 22 bases. The germline gives CDR1 SGHAT, CDR2 FQDESV (reference sequence). CDR3: CASSPRRRPDRDGYTF. The CDR3 region has the DNA TGTGCCAGCAGCCCAAGAAGACGCCCCGACCGGGATGGCTACACCTTC.

V is TRBV9 and J is TRBJ2-1, with 9 bases identical to TRBD2. J was trimmed by 8 bases and V by 0 bases; bases with no gene match: 12. The germline gives CDR1 SGDLS, CDR2 YYNGEE. The CDR3 runs 17 residues. The CDR3 loop reads CASSVVSRSGGIHEQFF. As DNA, the CDR3 is TGTGCCAGCAGCGTAGTTTCGAGGAGCGGGGGGATCCATGAGCAGTTCTTC.

The V and J genes are TRBV13 and TRBJ2-1; TRBD2 matches 8 bases. Germline values: CDR1 PRHDT, CDR2 FYEKMQ (reference sequence). CDR3 length: 16 amino acids. Trimming cost V 0 bases and J 8 bases; bases outside gene matches: 9. In DNA form, the CDR3 reads TGTGCCAGCAGCTTAGGGGCGGGGGGAAAGGCGTATGAGCAGTTCTTC. Translated: CASSLGAGGKAYEQFF.

The chain links TRBV6-6 to TRBJ1-1; 9 bases line up with TRBD1. V shed 3 bases and J 5 bases; nucleotides not matched to a gene: 7. Germline V CDR1 and CDR2: MNHNY, SVGAGI (reference sequence). The CDR3 is made up of 15 amino acids. CDR3 bases: TGTGCCAGCAGTTATCGACAGGGGGTGAGGACTGAAGCTTTCTTT. It yields the protein CASSYRQGVRTEAFF.

This clone has a single count. The chain has TRBV28 and TRBJ2-1; 7 nucleotides line up with TRBD2. Germline V gives CDR1 MDHEN, CDR2 SYDVKM. V trimming: 5 bases; J trimming: 4 bases; junction bases outside the gene matches: 11. The CDR3 length is 16 residues. This CDR3 is CASSGRGDERYNEQFF. The CDR3 nucleotides read TGTGCCAGCAGTGGCCGGGGGGATGAAAGGTACAATGAGCAGTTCTTC. Supplemented by reference TRBV28 and TRBJ2-1, the full variable domain reads DVKVTQSSRYLVKRTGEKVFLECVQDMDHENMFWYRQDPGLGLRLIYFSYDVKMKEKGDIPEGYSVSREKKERFSLILESASTNQTSMYLCASSGRGDERYNEQFFGPGTRLTVL.